The following is a TCR beta chain sequence with its context. This sample stems from a study of blood T cell repertoires in COVID-19. Study information: Whether acute or convalescent, the COVID-19 samples came from the United States, Italy and Spain. From T cells, B-cell-depleted T cells, or PBMCs came the material, which was cDNA or gDNA.

Trimming removed 5 bases from V and 2 bases from J, with 22 bases in between. The CDR3 is made up of 17 amino acids. Germline values: CDR1 SEHNR, CDR2 FQNEAQ (reference sequence). Authors' processing steps: Estimated nucleated cell counts came from reference gene primer amplification. The protocol was immunoSEQ multiplex PCR, while the TCRdb copy is restricted to in-frame clones and leaves out a portion. The V and J calls and clone size are taken from that table; D and trimming were inferred from the DNA. The sample shows roughly 280,000 clones, 80% to 90% of them seen only once. Sequencing was performed on peripheral blood. The V and J genes are TRBV7-9 and TRBJ2-7, with D possibly TRBD2 on 5 matching bases. This receptor was taken from a woman aged 70-85 years with acute or convalescent COVID-19. DNA for the CDR3: TGTGCCAGCAGCCCCCTAAGAGGGTCGGGAAAGACCTACGAGCAGTACTTC. Translation: CASSPLRGSGKTYEQYF.